These 24 T cell receptor beta chains were sequenced from one sample in a study of CD8 T cells in ankylosing spondylitis. Study-level results: A TCR beta motif of 8 or 9 highly homologous variants appeared characteristic of ankylosing spondylitis blood.

TCRdb re-called the 5' RACE reads with MiXCR, one entry per CDR3 protein. This table has more than 650,000 distinct CDR3 sequences, approximately 12% appearing once. Their antigens are not known. Sequencing was performed on blood, either unsorted or a sorted T cell fraction (not recorded which). These TCRs come from a male donor with ankylosing spondylitis.

The rearrangement joins TRBV20-1 to TRBJ2-3; 9 bases are shared with TRBD1. The CDR3 has 14 residues. Germline V gene data show CDR1 as DFQATT and CDR2 as SNEGSKA (reference sequence). The V gene end was trimmed by 6 bases and the J gene end by 6 bases; junction bases not matched to a gene: 10. The CDR3 here is CSAVNRGLGDTQYF. Written as DNA, the CDR3 is TGCAGTGCCGTCAACAGGGGGCTCGGCGATACGCAGTATTTT.

The V and J genes are TRBV5-1 and TRBJ2-7; D possibly matches TRBD1 or TRBD2 (5 bases each). CDR1 is SGHRS and CDR2 is YFSETQ in the germline V gene. V was clipped by 0 bases and J by 0 bases, with 13 bases between them. The CDR3 totals 16 residues. Here the CDR3 DNA reads TGCGCCAGCAGCTTGGAGGGGAGATTTTACTCCTACGAGCAGTACTTC. Its protein product is CASSLEGRFYSYEQYF.

The V and J genes are TRBV6-5 and TRBJ2-5; TRBD2 is a possible D gene (6 bases). CDR3 length: 14 residues. Germline V CDR1 and CDR2: MNHEY, SVGAGI. V was clipped by 2 bases and J by 0 bases, with 7 bases between them. The chain's CDR3 is CASSYRGDQETQYF. In DNA, the CDR3 is TGTGCCAGCAGTTACCGCGGGGACCAAGAGACCCAGTACTTC.

V gene TRBV7-6 combines with J gene TRBJ2-7; a possible D gene is TRBD1 (7 bases). Germline CDR1 SGHVS, CDR2 FNYEAQ. This CDR3 has 17 residues. The V and J ends lost 1 base and 5 bases respectively, with 21 bases between them. CDR3 loop: CASSLEFVPGGNNEQYF. The CDR3 region has the DNA TGTGCCAGCAGCTTAGAGTTCGTCCCAGGGGGGAACAACGAGCAGTACTTC.

This clonotype was detected only a few times. The genes are TRBV3-1 and TRBJ2-5; the D gene is possibly TRBD2 (6 bases). CDR3 length: 15 residues. Per germline, CDR1 LGHDT and CDR2 YNNKEL (reference sequence). With 1 base removed from V and 2 bases from J, the gap between germline ends came to 11 bases. CDR3 DNA: TGTGCCAGCAGCCAAGGGACTACCCGGCAAGAGACCCAGTACTTC. This gives the protein CASSQGTTRQETQYF.

This clonotype appeared many times. The chain is built from TRBV6-1 and TRBJ1-1; D is unresolved. The CDR3 has 13 residues. Germline V gene lookup returns CDR1 MNHNS and CDR2 SASEGT. The CDR3 DNA is TGTGCTTCCGAATCGGGCATGAACACTGAAGCTTTCTTT. It yields the protein CASESGMNTEAFF.

This clonotype was counted only a few times. The V and J genes are TRBV20-1 and TRBJ2-1; TRBD2 matches at 14 bases. The junction had 6 bases not matched to a gene; V was cut back by 7 bases and J by 7 bases. CDR3 length equals 14 residues. Per germline, CDR1 DFQATT and CDR2 SNEGSKA (reference sequence). The CDR3 region is CSVPRTSGRNEQFF. The CDR3 DNA is TGCAGTGTTCCACGGACTAGCGGGAGGAATGAGCAGTTCTTC.

The rearrangement links TRBV5-5 to TRBJ2-7, with D tentatively TRBD2 (6 bases). The germline gives CDR1 SGHKS, CDR2 YYEKEE (reference sequence). V was shortened by 4 bases and J by 0 bases, with 17 bases between the two germline ends. The CDR3 is 16 residues long. For the CDR3, the DNA is TGTGCCAGCAGCGTTTGGGGACTCCGAGGCTCCTACGAGCAGTACTTC. Protein sequence: CASSVWGLRGSYEQYF.

The chain is built from TRBV19 and TRBJ2-4, with unresolved D. This CDR3 is built from 16 residues. Germline V gene sequence: CDR1 LNHDA, CDR2 SQIVND (reference sequence). Between the trimmed V and J ends, which lost 3 bases and 0 bases, there was a span of 12 bases. CDR3 sequence: CASSILMGLAKNIQYF. CDR3 in DNA: TGTGCCAGTAGTATCTTAATGGGGTTAGCCAAAAACATTCAGTACTTC.

The chain couples TRBV3-1 to TRBJ1-4; a possible D gene is TRBD1 (5 bases). The CDR3 runs to 16 residues. Germline lookup yields CDR1 LGHDT and CDR2 YNNKEL (reference sequence). Trimming removed 0 bases from V and 8 bases from J, with 16 bases in between. CDR3 bases: TGTGCCAGCAGCCAAGACGGTGGGGACGCCGGGGAAAAACTGTTTTTT. Protein product: CASSQDGGDAGEKLFF.

This clonotype occurred many times. The genes are TRBV29-1 and TRBJ2-5; D unclear. Germline CDR1 is SQVTM and CDR2 is ANQGSEA. The CDR3 has 12 amino acids. Trimming left V 4 bases short and J 0 bases short, with 6 bases between. The DNA for the CDR3 is TGCAGCGTTGTACGTAACCAAGAGACCCAGTACTTC. It codes for CSVVRNQETQYF.

This clonotype was seen a few times. The chain joins TRBV7-2 to TRBJ1-2, with TRBD1 identical over 9 bases. CDR1 SGHTA and CDR2 FQGNSA come from the germline V gene. V lost 4 bases to trimming and J lost 8 bases; unmatched junction nucleotides: 8. The length of the CDR3 is 14 residues. CDR3 amino acids: CASSWMGQGGGYTF. Written as DNA, the CDR3 is TGTGCCAGCAGCTGGATGGGACAGGGAGGCGGCTACACCTTC.

This clonotype has at least ten counts. CDR3 loop: CSAKGIVGAGEQYF. CDR3 bases: TGCAGTGCCAAAGGAATAGTGGGAGCTGGCGAGCAGTACTTC. This chain links TRBV20-1 with TRBJ2-7; possibly TRBD2 for D (5 bases). Germline CDR1 DFQATT, CDR2 SNEGSKA (reference sequence). The CDR3 sequence is 14 residues long. Trimming pared 6 bases from V and 6 bases from J, leaving 21 bases between.

This rearrangement joins TRBV2 to TRBJ2-7; TRBD1 might be the D (5 bases). The V gene lost 3 bases and the J gene lost 3 bases, with 12 bases spanning the gap. The CDR3 totals 14 residues. CDR1 is SNHLY and CDR2 is FYNNEI in the germline V gene. The CDR3 coding sequence is TGTGCCAGCAGTGATGGGCAGGGATACTACGAGCAGTACTTC. Protein product: CASSDGQGYYEQYF. The whole variable domain, filled in from reference TRBV2 and TRBJ2-7, reads EPEVTQTPSHQVTQMGQEVILRCVPISNHLYFYWYRQILGQKVEFLVSFYNNEISEKSEIFDDQFSVERPDGSNFTLKIRSTKLEDSAMYFCASSDGQGYYEQYFGPGTRLTVT.

The CDR3 DNA sequence: TGCAGTGCTAGAGATTGGGGAAAGGGACTCCAAGAGACCCAGTACTTC. This sequence encodes CSARDWGKGLQETQYF. This chain joins TRBV20-1 and TRBJ2-5; perhaps TRBD2 as D (6 bases). Trimming shortened V by 0 bases and J by 1 base, and 15 bases separated the two germline ends. Germline CDR1 and CDR2: DFQATT and SNEGSKA (reference sequence). There are 16 residues in the CDR3.

This clonotype was seen a few times. The CDR3 DNA reads as TGCAGTGCTCACGGGATGCGCAGAAGAGGGAATGGCTACACCTTC. Translating gives CSAHGMRRRGNGYTF. The chain uses TRBV20-1 and TRBJ1-2; D gene uncertain. The germline V gene has CDR1 DFQATT and CDR2 SNEGSKA (reference sequence). V shed 5 bases and J shed 6 bases, with 22 bases lying between them. CDR3 length equals 15 residues.

The genes are TRBV20-1 and TRBJ2-1; D not resolved. With 5 bases removed from V and 0 bases from J, the gap between germline ends came to 11 bases. The germline CDR1 and CDR2 sequences are DFQATT and SNEGSKA (reference sequence). CDR3 length equals 14 residues. CDR3 sequence (DNA): TGCAGTGCTCGACCCCAGAGCTCCTACAATGAGCAGTTCTTC. This translates into CSARPQSSYNEQFF.

This clonotype was seen a few times. This rearrangement joins TRBV9 to TRBJ2-2; D may be TRBD2 (5 bases). Germline CDR1 reads SGDLS; CDR2 reads YYNGEE. The CDR3 spans 15 residues. Between the trimmed V and J ends, which lost 4 bases and 5 bases, there was a span of 15 bases. Here the CDR3 reads CASSPRLIATGELFF. Here the CDR3 DNA reads TGTGCCAGCAGCCCTCGACTCATAGCGACCGGGGAGCTGTTTTTT.

This clonotype was counted ten times or more. This rearrangement joins TRBV4-2 to TRBJ2-2, with 9 bases that match TRBD2. Germline CDR1 LGHNA, CDR2 YNFKEQ. The CDR3 length is 15 residues. The junction had 6 bases not matched to a gene; V was cut back by 6 bases and J by 4 bases. The CDR3 loop reads CASSLAGEGTGELFF. The CDR3 region has the DNA TGTGCCAGCAGTTTAGCGGGAGAGGGCACCGGGGAGCTGTTTTTT.

This sequence joins TRBV7-9 and TRBJ2-7; 7 nucleotides align to TRBD1. Germline V lookup: CDR1 SEHNR, CDR2 FQNEAQ (reference sequence). V shed 3 bases, J shed 7 bases, and the junction held 6 bases outside the gene matches. The CDR3 consists of 13 residues. In nucleotides, the CDR3 is TGTGCCAGCAGCTTGAGGGCAGGGGGTGAGCAGTACTTC. Translated: CASSLRAGGEQYF.

This clonotype was observed a few times. The J gene is TRBJ2-7, the V gene TRBV6-2 or TRBV6-3; D possibly uses TRBD1 or TRBD2 (5 bases each). The CDR3 sequence is 16 residues long. Trimming removed 0 bases from V and 1 base from J, with 13 bases in between. The germline CDR1 and CDR2 sequences are MNHEY and SVGEGT. The CDR3 DNA reads as TGTGCCAGCAGTTACTCCCACCGGGACGCATCCTACGAGCAGTACTTC. This encodes CASSYSHRDASYEQYF.

The chain carries TRBV2 and TRBJ2-5; 7 nucleotides align to TRBD1. Germline V gives CDR1 SNHLY, CDR2 FYNNEI. V lost 6 bases and J lost 3; bases outside the gene matches: 7. There are 14 residues in the CDR3. The CDR3 sequence: CASRGDRSKETQYF. CDR3 coding DNA: TGTGCCAGCAGGGGGGACAGAAGTAAAGAGACCCAGTACTTC.

This chain links TRBV7-2 with TRBJ1-1; D unclear. The CDR3 extends over 15 amino acids. CDR1 is SGHTA and CDR2 is FQGNSA in the germline V gene. V was shortened by 0 bases and J by 1 base, with 9 bases between the two germline ends. CDR3 DNA sequence: TGTGCCAGCAGCTTAGCCGGATACGGGAACACTGAAGCTTTCTTT. Its protein product is CASSLAGYGNTEAFF.

This clonotype came up many times. The chain recombines TRBV7-2 with TRBJ1-5, with D maybe TRBD1 (6 bases). Trimming left V 5 bases short and J 5 bases short, with 10 bases between. CDR3 size: 13 residues. Germline V CDR1 and CDR2: SGHTA, FQGNSA. The CDR3 coding sequence is TGTGCCAGCAGCGTACAGGGTTATCAGCCCCAGCATTTT. It is translated as CASSVQGYQPQHF.